Below, 14 T cell receptor beta chains from the same sample are listed, as sequenced in a study of siplizumab effects on memory and regulatory T cells. Sequenced by immunoSEQ multiplex PCR; TCRdb stores in-frame clones only, minus some. There are about 120,000 clones in the sample; roughly 94% occur only once, and under 2% lies in the top ten. Input material: non-Treg CD4+ T cells sorted from blood. These receptors were obtained from a human donor in good health.

The chain combines TRBV7-9 with TRBJ2-5; D assignment may be TRBD1 or TRBD2 (6 bases each). The CDR3 covers 18 residues. V was shortened by 5 bases and J by 5 bases, with 27 bases between the two germline ends. Per germline, CDR1 SEHNR and CDR2 FQNEAQ (reference sequence). The CDR3 loop is CASSLLRGVQGGPETQYF. The CDR3 bases are TGTGCCAGCAGCCTCTTGAGGGGGGTGCAGGGCGGTCCGGAGACCCAGTACTTC.

J is TRBJ2-1 and V is TRBV25-1; no firm D call. CDR3 length: 15 residues. V was trimmed by 1 base and J by 2 bases, leaving 9 bases between them. The V gene's germline CDR1 is MGHDK and CDR2 SYGVNS. Here the CDR3 DNA reads TGTGCCAGCAGTGAATCTTATGGGGCCTACAATGAGCAGTTCTTC. Its translation is CASSESYGAYNEQFF.

The V gene is TRBV12-2, the J gene TRBJ1-1; TRBD1, as called in the table, went unchecked against the DNA. TRBV12-2 is a recognized pseudogene. The CDR3 is 16 amino acids. CDR3 DNA: TGTGCAAGTCGACCAAACGCCGGGACAGAAAACACTGAAGCTTTCTTT. Translated, it gives CASRPNAGTENTEAFF.

This chain uses TRBV9 with TRBJ2-3; 8 nucleotides agree with TRBD2. Germline CDR1 and CDR2: SGDLS and YYNGEE. The CDR3 contains 16 residues. V gave up 4 bases and J gave up 8 bases; unmatched junction bases: 15. The CDR3 spells CASSITSGLELRTQYF. Written as DNA, the CDR3 is TGTGCCAGCAGCATCACCTCGGGACTAGAGCTTCGTACGCAGTATTTT.

This chain joins TRBV6-1 and TRBJ1-5; D perhaps matches TRBD1 (6 bases). CDR3 length equals 14 residues. Looked up from germline, CDR1 is MNHNS and CDR2 is SASEGT. V gave up 4 bases and J gave up 5 bases, with 12 bases separating them. CDR3 loop: CASSVLGGDQPQHF. As DNA, the CDR3 is TGTGCCAGCAGTGTCCTGGGGGGCGATCAGCCCCAGCATTTT.

The genes are TRBV4-2 and TRBJ1-1, with TRBD1 matching 9 bases. The CDR3 has 15 residues. The germline V gene has CDR1 LGHNA and CDR2 YNFKEQ. The trim removed 4 bases at V and 0 bases at J, leaving 3 bases unmatched. The CDR3 is CASSPQGAVNTEAFF. Written as DNA, the CDR3 is TGTGCCAGCAGCCCACAGGGGGCGGTGAACACTGAAGCTTTCTTT.

This rearrangement joins TRBV19 to TRBJ2-1; D perhaps matches TRBD2 (5 bases). V was trimmed by 2 bases and J by 5 bases, leaving 10 bases between them. Germline CDR1 reads LNHDA; CDR2 reads SQIVND (reference sequence). CDR3 size: 14 residues. The CDR3 sequence is CASSIIPADNEQFF. The CDR3 nucleotides read TGTGCCAGTAGTATAATACCAGCGGACAATGAGCAGTTCTTC.

The chain uses TRBV9 and TRBJ1-5; 8 nucleotides match TRBD1. CDR3 size: 14 residues. CDR1 is SGDLS, CDR2 YYNGEE, per germline. V trimming: 4 bases; J trimming: 6 bases; junction bases outside the gene matches: 6. The CDR3 sequence: CASSRQGSGQPQHF. For the CDR3, the DNA is TGTGCCAGCAGCCGACAGGGGTCGGGTCAGCCCCAGCATTTT.

The chain is built from TRBV15 and TRBJ2-1; D assignment may be TRBD1 or TRBD2 (6 bases each). Germline values: CDR1 LNHNV, CDR2 YYDKDF (reference sequence). V dropped 0 bases and J dropped 3 bases, with 9 bases sitting between them. This CDR3 has 15 amino acids. The CDR3 loop reads CATSRDKGGYNEQFF. CDR3 sequence (DNA): TGTGCCACCAGCAGAGATAAGGGGGGCTACAATGAGCAGTTCTTC.

With regard to this clone: Other DNA sequences in the sample encode the same CDR3. The genes are TRBV18 and TRBJ2-5; D is possibly TRBD2 (5 bases). The germline V gene has CDR1 KGHSH and CDR2 LQKENI. Trimming pared 1 base from V and 5 bases from J, leaving 5 bases between. This CDR3 has 12 residues. The CDR3 protein is CASSPRGETQYF. The CDR3 DNA sequence: TGTGCCAGCTCACCACGAGGGGAGACCCAGTACTTC. Full variable domain (rest looked up from reference TRBV18 and TRBJ2-5): NAGVMQNPRHLVRRRGQEARLRCSPMKGHSHVYWYRQLPEEGLKFMVYLQKENIIDESGMPKERFSAEFPKEGPSILRIQQVVRGDSAAYFCASSPRGETQYFGPGTRLLVL.

The CDR3 region is CASSLEGLGNGYTF. In DNA, the CDR3 is TGCGCCAGCAGCTTGGAAGGCCTAGGTAATGGCTACACCTTC. The chain recombines TRBV5-1 with TRBJ1-2; no definite D call. This CDR3 has 14 residues. Germline V gene data show CDR1 as SGHRS and CDR2 as YFSETQ. The germline V and J ends were trimmed by 0 bases and 6 bases, with 12 bases remaining between them.

This rearrangement joins TRBV2 to TRBJ1-2; 12 bases are shared with TRBD1. The CDR3 loop spans 13 amino acids. Trimming took 8 bases from V and 4 from J; bases not matched to a gene: 2. Germline V CDR1 and CDR2: SNHLY, FYNNEI. The CDR3 region is CASRDRGLYGYTF. The CDR3 DNA sequence: TGTGCCAGCCGGGACAGGGGGCTCTATGGCTACACCTTC.

The chain combines TRBV18 with TRBJ2-5; 10 bases fit TRBD2. The V and J ends lost 3 bases and 5 bases, in that order; junction bases with no gene match: 6. The germline V gene encodes CDR1 KGHSH and CDR2 LQKENI. The CDR3 is made up of 15 amino acids. CDR3 sequence reads: CASSPGTSVGETQYF. CDR3 coding DNA: TGTGCCAGCTCACCCGGGACTAGCGTGGGCGAGACCCAGTACTTC.

The chain couples TRBV19 to TRBJ1-6; 9 nucleotides line up with TRBD1. The CDR3 totals 15 residues. Germline values: CDR1 LNHDA, CDR2 SQIVND (reference sequence). V gave up 5 bases and J gave up 7 bases; unmatched junction bases: 6. CDR3 DNA sequence: TGTGCCAGTAGTCGGGACAGGGTAAAGAATTCACCCCTCCACTTT. This sequence encodes CASSRDRVKNSPLHF.